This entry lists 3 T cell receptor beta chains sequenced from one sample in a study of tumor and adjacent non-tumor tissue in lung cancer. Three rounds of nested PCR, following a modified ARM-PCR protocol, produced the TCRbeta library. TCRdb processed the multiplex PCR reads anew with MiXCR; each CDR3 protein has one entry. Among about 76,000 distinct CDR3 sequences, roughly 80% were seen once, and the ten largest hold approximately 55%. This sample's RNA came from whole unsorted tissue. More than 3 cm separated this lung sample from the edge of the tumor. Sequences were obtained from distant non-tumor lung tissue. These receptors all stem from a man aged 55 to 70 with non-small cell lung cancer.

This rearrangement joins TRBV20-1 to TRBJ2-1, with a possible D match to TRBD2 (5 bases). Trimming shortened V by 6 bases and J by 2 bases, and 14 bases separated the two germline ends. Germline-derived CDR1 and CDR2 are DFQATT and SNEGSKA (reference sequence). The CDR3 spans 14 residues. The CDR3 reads CSAPGLATYNEQFF. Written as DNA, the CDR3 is TGCAGTGCCCCCGGGCTAGCCACCTACAATGAGCAGTTCTTC.

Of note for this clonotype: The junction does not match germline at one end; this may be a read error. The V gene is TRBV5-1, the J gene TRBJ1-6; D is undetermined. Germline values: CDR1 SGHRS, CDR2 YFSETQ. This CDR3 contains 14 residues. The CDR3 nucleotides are TGCGCCAGCAGCTTGCCAACGGGTAATTCACCCATCCACTTT. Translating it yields CASSLPTGNSPIHF. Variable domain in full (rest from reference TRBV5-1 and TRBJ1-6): KAGVTQTPRYLIKTRGQQVTLSCSPISGHRSVSWYQQTPGQGLQFLFEYFSETQRNKGNFPGRFSGRQFSNSRSEMNVSTLELGDSALYLCASSLPTGNSPIHFGNGTRLTVT.

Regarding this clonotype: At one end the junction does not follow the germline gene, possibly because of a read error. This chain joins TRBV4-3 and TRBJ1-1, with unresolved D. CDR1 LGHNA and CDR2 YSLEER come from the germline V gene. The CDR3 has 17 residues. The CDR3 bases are TGCGCCAGCAGCCAAGACATTCCGGGCCGTTCGGGCACTGAAGCTATCTTT. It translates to CASSQDIPGRSGTEAIF.